This T cell receptor (beta chain) originates from a study of blood T cell repertoires in COVID-19. About the study: Spain, Italy and the United States supplied samples that represented acute and convalescent COVID-19. Nucleic acid was either cDNA or gDNA, and it came from T cells, B-cell-depleted T cells, or PBMCs.

CDR1 SGHTA and CDR2 FQGNSA come from the germline V gene. V trimming: 2 bases; J trimming: 2 bases; junction bases outside the gene matches: 7. The CDR3 covers 17 residues. Authors' processing steps: Nucleated cell number was recorded as an estimate derived from reference gene primer amplification. The table came from immunoSEQ multiplex PCR; TCRdb's copy has only in-frame clones and leaves some out. The V and J calls and clone size are taken from that table; D and trimming were inferred from the DNA. The sample records 200,000 to 250,000 clones, 80% to 90% being singletons. The chain combines TRBV7-2 with TRBJ2-1; TRBD1 aligns across 9 bases. Sequencing was done on a sample of peripheral blood. The TCR comes from a young man with active or convalescent COVID-19. CDR3 region: CASSLMAGTGTYNEQFF. The CDR3 DNA reads as TGTGCCAGCAGCTTAATGGCCGGGACAGGGACCTACAATGAGCAGTTCTTC.